This TCR beta chain was observed in a study of human T cells and chemical hapten exposure. About the study: During the roughly 25-week study period, patients had diphenylcyclopropenone applied to the scalp every week.

This clonotype was observed at least ten times. The antigen is not known. The sample's time point: patch test 1, 2 weeks after DPC sensitization. Stated treatment: therapeutic diphenylcyclopropenone sensitization with weekly scalp DPC. Patches went on only after blood had been drawn each time. Points from the study as a whole: DPC sensitization left the count of TCRs above 1 in 1000 unchanged.

The CDR3 totals 17 residues. V was clipped by 4 bases and J by 2 bases, with 22 bases between them. Germline CDR1 is SGHRS and CDR2 is YFSETQ. TCRdb reprocessed the RACE reads via MiXCR and lists one record per CDR3 protein. Of 85,000 to 100,000 distinct CDR3 sequences listed, around 11% are singletons. The input for sequencing was whole blood, taken in connection with sensitization to the hapten diphenylcyclopropenone (DPC). This sequence was found in a woman aged 40 to 50 with alopecia areata. Some clones in this sample may be carry-over from other donors' samples. The chain couples TRBV5-1 to TRBJ2-7; tentative D call: TRBD2 (5 bases). CDR3 coding DNA: TGCGCCAGCAGCCCCCCATCGGGAAGCGACTACGCCTACGAGCAGTACTTC. Its translation is CASSPPSGSDYAYEQYF.